Here is one T cell receptor beta chain with its context. Its antigen is not yet known. No much larger clone is present one base from it, and per-base qualities are unavailable. Libraries were built with PCR. DNA from cultured CD4+ T cells underwent TCR sequencing with the Oncomine TCR Beta short-read assay at the Johns Hopkins FTIC core. Genomic DNA was extracted from the cultured CD4+ T cells with the QIAamp micro DNA kit. Oncomine TCR Beta libraries made from cultured CD4+ T cells were pooled using unique dual indexes and sequenced on an Illumina iSeq 100. In the source study's methods: Non-productive sequences were removed, and CDR3s that did not start with C, did not end with F or W, or were shorter than 7 amino acids were discarded. Antigen-specific clonotypes were identified using the MANAFEST web application through comparison of peptide-stimulated wells with reference and other culture wells. An FDR below 0.05, an odds ratio above 5, and a productive frequency above 0.1% in at least two of three replicate wells were required for clones to be considered positive. A clonotype was classed as cross-reactive if the clonotype showed significant expansion both in SARS-CoV-2 spike wells and in at least one common cold coronavirus spike condition. Levenshtein distances (stringdist) and unrooted phylogenetic trees (ape) in R version 3.6.1 were used to assess CDR3 homology. TCRdb cleaned the public reads at Q25 with fastp, built clones with MiXCR and kept in-frame beta chains. Rows with one shared CDR3 protein collapse into an entry with the most common genes and DNA. The V and J calls here are based on TCRdb, not the publication. Within this sample are roughly 6,800 distinct CDR3 sequences, with 25% of them counted one time only. Approximately 9.5% of the sample goes to the ten largest clones.

The sample originates from a study of vaccination and CD4 T cells after COVID-19 (dated by TCRdb to between 2021 and 2024). About the full investigation: SARS-CoV-2 positivity had been established in the convalescent patients by nasal swab PCR, and mild disease was recorded in under ten of these patients and severe disease in one. In the convalescent cohort there were six males and four females, among whom were two Hispanic individuals, seven Caucasians, two Asians and one multiracial person. Two doses of either the Pfizer-BioNTech BNT162b2 vaccine (n=8) or the Moderna mRNA-1273 vaccine (n=2) were administered to participants. Post-COVID blood samples were collected from convalescent patients a median of around 100 days after diagnosis, with a range of roughly 30 to 170 days. Post-vaccine blood samples were obtained a median of around 74 days after the second vaccine dose, with a range of roughly 14 to 241 days. Culture stimuli were overlapping spike peptide pools from SARS-CoV-2 and from the common cold coronaviruses HCoV-NL63, HCoV-OC43 and HCoV-229E. Control cultures received a CEFX viral epitope pool as the positive control, an HIV-1 Nef peptide pool as the negative control, or no peptide. The spike-specific CD4+ TCR repertoire was compared before and after mRNA vaccination in over nine COVID-19 convalescent patients and 4 infection-naive healthy vaccine recipients. Beyond this particular receptor, the publication reports: Among the post-vaccine SARS-CoV-2-reactive clones in convalescent patients, a median 86.3% showed up only after vaccination, which suggests vaccine-specific priming. Relatively few convalescent patients were included in the study, and early timepoints after natural infection were not analyzed. The median number of SARS-CoV-2-reactive clonotypes rose from under 25 after infection to 38 after vaccination, but the change was not significant. In convalescent patients, nearly all vaccine-specific clones (304 of 307) were found to be mono-reactive for SARS-CoV-2 spike rather than cross-reactive with common cold coronaviruses.

Per the germline V gene, MNHEY is the CDR1 and SVGEGT is the CDR2. The CDR3 has 16 amino acids, counting the end cysteine and phenylalanine. Only the CDR3 portion is preserved as DNA: 48 bases, with reading frame beginning at the first base. The junction shows trimming of 2 bases on V and 5 bases on J, plus 18 bases between the germline ends. What this sample's treatment or condition label stands for: roughly 10-day PBMC culture with coronavirus spike peptide pools or control peptides (ViraFEST assay). The study used the ViraFEST assay, which expanded antigen-specific T cells with peptide pools and then identified expanded clonotypes by TCR sequencing. The convalescent patients' positive SARS-CoV-2 PCR tests were from March to December 2020, which was before the Alpha, Beta and Delta variants emerged in the United States. PBMCs were cultured at about 2 million per well in IMDM supplemented with approximately 4.7% human AB serum and about 10 IU/ml IL-2, with around 10 ug/ml peptide pools added. Half of the culture medium was replaced with fresh IL-2-containing medium on days 3 and 7. Once the cells had been in culture for around 10 days, the EasySep CD4+ T cell isolation kit was used to isolate CD4+ T cells by negative selection. Ficoll-Paque Plus gradient centrifugation was used to isolate PBMCs from whole blood, and the isolated PBMCs were then either used fresh or cryopreserved at -140C. Each culture condition was generally run in triplicate wells.

Sequencing was performed on CD4+ T cells from blood, cultured in vitro, taken after SARS-CoV-2 vaccination. This TCR came from a human donor who had recovered from COVID-19. This receptor chain uses TRBV6-2 or TRBV6-3 and TRBJ2-5; the D gene is not confidently resolved. CDR3 reads: CASSYVRVLLRETQYF. The nucleotides read TGTGCCAGCAGTTACGTCCGGGTCCTACTCAGGGAGACCCAGTACTTC.